This TCR beta chain was sequenced in a study of blood T cell repertoires in COVID-19. The overall study: COVID-19 samples collected from the United States, Italy and Spain covered acute and convalescent phases. Sources were T cells, B-cell-depleted T cells, or PBMCs; the material itself was cDNA or gDNA.

Per the original methods: Amplified reference gene primers provided the basis for estimating nucleated cell counts. Here immunoSEQ multiplex PCR was the method, and the copy in TCRdb shows in-frame clones only, minus some. V and J calls and clone size come straight from that table; D and trimming were deduced from the DNA. Altogether a few hundred thousand clones are present, around nine tenths being singletons, with the ten largest covering roughly an eighth. V gave up 0 bases and J gave up 5 bases, with 13 bases separating them. The V gene's germline CDR1 is SGHNT and CDR2 YYREEE (reference sequence). This CDR3 comprises 15 residues.

This clonotype was obtained from a woman aged 55-75 years with acute or convalescent COVID-19. The sample comprised peripheral blood. V gene TRBV5-4 combines with J gene TRBJ2-3; D is perhaps TRBD1 (5 bases). CDR3 sequence (DNA): TGTGCCAGCAGCTTGGGGCAGGGAAGAGGAGATACGCAGTATTTT. Translating gives CASSLGQGRGDTQYF.